The rows below give T cell receptor beta chains drawn from one sample of a study of cytomegalovirus exposure and HLA in healthy donors. The data were produced by immunoSEQ multiplex PCR, yet TCRdb's version contains in-frame clones alone and is incomplete. The sample records about 130,000 clones, more than 70% being singletons. Sequencing was done on a sample of PBMCs. All receptors derive from a man aged 40-49 years in good health and CMV-seronegative. Both conserved end residues are part of each CDR3. The order of the fields is D gene, clone size, V gene, J gene, CDR3 DNA, CDR3 protein. The D gene is left open where the match is weak. A row's size may be missing; if present it is once, few, many or a size class.

NA	NA	TRBV4-3	TRBJ1-1	TGCGCCAGCAGCCGGTCTATCGGAGGGGAAGCTTTCTTT	CASSRSIGGEAFF
NA	once	TRBV7-9	TRBJ2-1	TGTGCCAGCAGCTTATTCGGTATGAGTTTCTCCTACAATGAGCAGTTCTTC	CASSLFGMSFSYNEQFF
TRBD1	NA	TRBV4-1	TRBJ1-2	TGCGCCAGCAGCCAACCGACAGGGCCCTCTGGCTATGGCTACACCTTC	CASSQPTGPSGYGYTF
TRBD2	once	TRBV4-3	TRBJ2-2	TGCGCCAGCAGCCAGGGGACTAGCGGGATTTCCGGGGAGCTGTTTTTT	CASSQGTSGISGELFF
NA	few	TRBV12-5	TRBJ1-5	TGTGCTAGTGGGCAGGACAGTAATCAGCCCCAGCATTTT	CASGQDSNQPQHF
TRBD2	few	TRBV10-3	TRBJ2-5	TGTGCCATCAGCCACTCTAGCGGGGGGGACGAGACCCAGTACTTC	CAISHSSGGDETQYF
TRBD2	NA	TRBV9	TRBJ2-7	TGTGCCAGCAGCGTAGGGGTGAGGACTAGCGGGAGGGCCTACGAGCAGTACTTC	CASSVGVRTSGRAYEQYF
TRBD2	few	TRBV7-3	TRBJ2-7	TGTGCCAGCAGCGCCGTAGCGGGGGGACCTTCCTACGAGCAGTACTTC	CASSAVAGGPSYEQYF
TRBD1	NA	TRBV7-9	TRBJ1-4	TGTGCCAGCAGCAGGGACAGGGGGCCCTCGAATGAAAAACTGTTTTTT	CASSRDRGPSNEKLFF
TRBD1	NA	TRBV30	TRBJ1-4	TGTGCCTGGAGTGGCAGGACAGGGTATACACCAAGGCTGTTTTTT	CAWSGRTGYTPRLFF
NA	few	TRBV5-4	TRBJ1-3	TGTGCCAGCAGCTGGGACACCTCTGGAAACACCATATATTTT	CASSWDTSGNTIYF
TRBD2	NA	TRBV5-6	TRBJ2-3	TGTGCCAGCAGCTTGGATGCTGCGGGAGAACGCGTAAATACGCAGTATTTT	CASSLDAAGERVNTQYF
NA	few	TRBV5-1	TRBJ2-7	TGCGCCAGCAGCTTGAAGGCGGACTCCTACGAGCAGTACTTC	CASSLKADSYEQYF
NA	NA	TRBV7-9	TRBJ2-6	TGTGCCAGCAGCCGCCTTGACAACTCTGGGGCCAACGTCCTGACTTTC	CASSRLDNSGANVLTF
TRBD1	NA	TRBV28	TRBJ1-4	TGTGCCGGACAGGGGGCGGGTGAAAAACTGTTTTTT	CAGQGAGEKLFF
TRBD1	NA	TRBV5-1	TRBJ2-7	TGCGCCAGCAGCCCACAAGGACAGGGGAAGCAGTACTTC	CASSPQGQGKQYF
NA	NA	TRBV7-2	TRBJ1-2	TGTGCCAGCAGCTCTAACAGGGCAAGGGTTGGCTACACCTTC	CASSSNRARVGYTF
TRBD1	NA	TRBV7-9	TRBJ2-1	TGTGCCAGCAGCGCGACAGGGCTCTACAATGAGCAGTTCTTC	CASSATGLYNEQFF
TRBD1	NA	TRBV6-1	TRBJ1-5	TGTGCCAGCAGCCGGGACAGGGGCCACAGTCAGCCCCAGCATTTT	CASSRDRGHSQPQHF
TRBD2	NA	TRBV7-9	TRBJ2-3	TGTGCCAGCAGCCAACCGACGGGACTAGCGGGGGGGAAAGATACGCAGTATTTT	CASSQPTGLAGGKDTQYF
TRBD1	NA	TRBV6-5	TRBJ1-2	TGTGCCACTTCCATCCGGGACAGGTCCTATTGGTACACCTTC	CATSIRDRSYWYTF
TRBD1	NA	TRBV2	TRBJ2-7	TGTGCCAGCAGTGGGGGGGAGGGACAGGGATACTACGAGCAGTACTTC	CASSGGEGQGYYEQYF
TRBD1	medium-sized	TRBV4-3	TRBJ1-4	TGCGCCAGCAGCCAAGGACAGGGCGGGGAAAAACTGTTTTTT	CASSQGQGGEKLFF